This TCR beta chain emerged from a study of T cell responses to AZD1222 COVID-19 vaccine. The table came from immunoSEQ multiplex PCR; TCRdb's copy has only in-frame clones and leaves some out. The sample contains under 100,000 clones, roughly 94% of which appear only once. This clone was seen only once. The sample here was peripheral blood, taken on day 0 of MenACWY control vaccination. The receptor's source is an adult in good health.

CDR3 DNA: TGCGCCAGCAGCTCCCGGGACACAAGCACAGATACGCAGTATTTT. Translated, it gives CASSSRDTSTDTQYF. This chain uses TRBV5-1 with TRBJ2-3; the D gene is possibly TRBD1 (6 bases). This CDR3 contains 15 residues. The V gene's germline CDR1 is SGHRS and CDR2 YFSETQ. V lost 3 bases to trimming and J lost 0 bases, with 11 bases between them.